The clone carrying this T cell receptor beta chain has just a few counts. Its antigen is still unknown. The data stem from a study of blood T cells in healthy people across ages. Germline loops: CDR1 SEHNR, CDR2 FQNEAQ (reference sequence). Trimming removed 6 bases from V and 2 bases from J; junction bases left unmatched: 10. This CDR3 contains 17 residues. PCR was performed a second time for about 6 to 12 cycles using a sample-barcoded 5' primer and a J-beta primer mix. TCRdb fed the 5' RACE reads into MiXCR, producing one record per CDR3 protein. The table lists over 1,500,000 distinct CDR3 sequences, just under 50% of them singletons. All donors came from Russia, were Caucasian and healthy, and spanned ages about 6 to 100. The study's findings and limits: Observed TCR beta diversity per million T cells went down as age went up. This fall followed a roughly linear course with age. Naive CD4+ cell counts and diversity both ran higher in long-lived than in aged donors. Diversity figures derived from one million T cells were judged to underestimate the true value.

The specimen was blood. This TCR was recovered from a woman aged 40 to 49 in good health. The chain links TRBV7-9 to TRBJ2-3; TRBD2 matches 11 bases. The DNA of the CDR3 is TGTGCCAGCAGTCCCACTAGCGGGGGACCGTCCACAGATACGCAGTATTTT. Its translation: CASSPTSGGPSTDTQYF. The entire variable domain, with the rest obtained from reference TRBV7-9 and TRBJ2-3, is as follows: DTGVSQNPRHKITKRGQNVTFRCDPISEHNRLYWYRQTLGQGPEFLTYFQNEAQLEKSRLLSDRFSAERPKGSFSTLEIQRTEQGDSAMYLCASSPTSGGPSTDTQYFGPGTRLTVL.